This T cell receptor beta chain stems from a study of blood T cell repertoires in COVID-19. Study-wide context: Sites across the United States, Italy and Spain contributed samples from acute and convalescent COVID-19. In each case, the material was cDNA or gDNA derived from T cells, B-cell-depleted T cells, or PBMCs.

As handled by the study authors: It was from reference gene primer amplification that nucleated cell counts were estimated. TCRdb's table, derived via immunoSEQ multiplex PCR, lists solely in-frame clones and lacks some. V, J and clone size reflect that table, while D and trimming were determined from the DNA. The sample holds some 160,000 clones, roughly 90% seen once. Germline V CDR1 and CDR2: SGHVS, FQNEAQ. Germline trimming cut 5 bases from V and 6 bases from J; bases unmatched to any gene: 7. The CDR3 consists of 15 residues. Sequencing was carried out using peripheral blood. The chain employs TRBV7-8 and TRBJ2-1; TRBD1 agrees at 10 bases. This receptor was identified in a man aged 55 to 70 with acute or convalescent COVID-19. The CDR3 DNA is TGTGCCAGCAGCCCCGACAGGGGGCGTCGCAATGAGCAGTTCTTC. Amino acids: CASSPDRGRRNEQFF. The complete variable domain, with remaining parts taken from reference TRBV7-8 and TRBJ2-1, reads GAGVSQSPRYKVAKRGQDVALRCDPISGHVSLFWYQQALGQGPEFLTYFQNEAQLDKSGLPSDRFFAERPEGSVSTLKIQRTQQEDSAVYLCASSPDRGRRNEQFFGPGTRLTVL.